This is a list of T cell receptor beta chains from one sample in a study of T-cell memory formation after mild COVID-19. TCRdb reprocessed the 5' RACE reads with MiXCR, giving one entry per CDR3 protein. The sample consists of some 270,000 distinct CDR3 sequences, over 15% of them appearing once. Sequences were obtained from PBMCs or a T cell subset sorted from them (not recorded which). All receptors derive from an adult woman who had mild COVID-19 (a few samples of this study predate the infection). Cell type and time point are not known. CDR3s include the opening cysteine and the closing phenylalanine or tryptophan. A D gene is named only where the DNA matches it firmly. A row's size may be missing; if present it is once, few, many or a size class.

CDR3nt	CDR3aa	v_gene	j_gene	abundance	d_gene
TGTGCCAGCAGGGTACAGGGACGCTATGGCTACACCTTC	CASRVQGRYGYTF	TRBV6-5	TRBJ1-2	many	-
TGTGCCAGCAGCGTGACTAGCGGGGCTGTAAGCACAGATACGCAGTATTTT	CASSVTSGAVSTDTQYF	TRBV9	TRBJ2-3	few	TRBD2
TGCAGCGTTGAAAAGCCGTCTCGATCTACTGAAGCTTTCTTT	CSVEKPSRSTEAFF	TRBV29-1	TRBJ1-1	many	-
TGCGCCAGCAGCGCGAGGACAGGACCTAACAATGAGCAGTTCTTC	CASSARTGPNNEQFF	TRBV5-1	TRBJ2-1	-	TRBD1
TGTGCCAGCTCACCACCCGGCAGTTACCAAGAGACCCAGTACTTC	CASSPPGSYQETQYF	TRBV18	TRBJ2-5	-	-
TGTGCCAGCAGTTTCGGGGCAGGGCGGGCCGGGGAGCTGTTTTTT	CASSFGAGRAGELFF	TRBV28	TRBJ2-2	-	-
TGTGCCACCAGCAGGAGGGCATTCACGGATACGCAGTATTTT	CATSRRAFTDTQYF	TRBV15	TRBJ2-3	-	-
TGCGCCAGCAGCCAAGATGGGGGAGCGGGGGCTTCGAATACGCAGTATTTT	CASSQDGGAGASNTQYF	TRBV4-1	TRBJ2-3	few	TRBD2
TGCGCCAGCAGCTACTACAGGGGGACTCCTACGTCGCAGTACTTC	CASSYYRGTPTSQYF	TRBV5-1	TRBJ2-7	-	TRBD1
TGCAGTGCTACCGAGACAGGGATCGATGAAAAACTGTTTTTT	CSATETGIDEKLFF	TRBV20-1	TRBJ1-4	few	TRBD1